The T cell receptor beta chain described here comes from a study of blood T cells in healthy people across ages (dated by TCRdb to about 2015). Background for the entire study: In model experiments, template switching captured roughly one uniquely barcoded TCR beta cDNA molecule for every two T cells. Two additional independent replicas of 1 million unique cDNA reads from the same blood draw were analyzed for two donors (one aged 18 to 30 and one aged 80 or older). To avoid experimental bias, donors of different ages were distributed randomly across sequencing lanes. Donors were grouped into four age groups: young (average roughly 15 years), middle-aged (39), aged (approximately 58) and long-lived (approximately 81). Age-related changes in TCR beta repertoire diversity were measured in the study by deep sequencing normalized with unique cDNA molecular identifiers.

CDR1 and CDR2, per the germline V gene, are SQVTM and ANQGSEA. Trimming leaves V shorter by 7 bases and J shorter by 5 bases, with the junction holding 9 bases beyond the gene matches. The CDR3 contains 14 residues, cysteine and phenylalanine counted. CDR3 DNA only is kept here, 42 bases in frame from base 1. With regard to this clonotype: The target of this receptor is not known. No base quality information exists; no much larger clone differs at one position.

Libraries were built with 5' RACE. Sequencing was carried out with an Illumina HiSeq 2500. The second PCR ran for roughly 7 to 12 cycles and used a J-beta primer mix along with a sample-barcoded 5' primer. A template-switch 5' adaptor carrying 12 random nucleotides introduced a unique molecular identifier onto each TCR beta cDNA molecule. At least 2.5 million CDR3-containing paired-end reads were obtained from each sample. First-strand cDNA synthesis was performed from all RNA using the Mint cDNA synthesis kit, with priming by a TRBC-specific oligonucleotide. After uracil-DNA glycosylase treatment, a first 18-cycle PCR used universal primers M1SS and BC2_uni_R on all cDNA. For the original study's pipeline: Normalization of each sample was performed by random selection of 1 million high-quality reads, each carrying a distinct molecular identifier. Instead of being binned into consensus sequences, reads that shared molecular identifiers were thrown out. MiTCR, with a Q25 quality threshold and the strictest error-elimination algorithm, was used for CDR3 identification, clonotype clustering and error correction. Lower-bound total TCR beta diversity was estimated with a nonparametric unseen species model using Euler transformation. TCRdb's own reprocessing of the public reads used fastp at Q25 and MiXCR and kept productive beta chains. Duplicate CDR3 protein sequences are folded into a single record with the most common DNA and genes. Here the V and J calls rest on TCRdb's processing, not on the authors' analysis. The sample table shows roughly 800,000 distinct CDR3 sequences, and 55% to 70% are seen once. The ten largest account for 22% of the sample.

The donors were roughly 39 Caucasian individuals from Russia, aged roughly 6 to 100 years, who were systemically healthy. Each donor gave ten milliliters of peripheral blood, collected into EDTA-treated Vacutainer tubes. Ficoll-Paque density-gradient centrifugation was used to isolate PBMCs, with at least 7 million per sample. Total RNA, at least 5 micrograms per sample, was extracted from PBMCs with Trizol reagent. Naive CD45RAhigh/CD27high T cell percentages were measured by flow cytometry on a PBMC aliquot from every donor. Overall study results and their limits: There was a strong correlation between observed TCR beta diversity and the percentage of naive T cells measured by flow cytometry. Compared with the aged group, more naive CD4+ T cells, fewer expanded clones and increased TCR diversity were shown by the long-lived group, suggesting age selection. Because profiling used bulk unsorted PBMCs, naive and antigen-experienced compartments could not be compared conclusively. Because the CMV infection status of the donors was unknown, age-related changes in expanded clonotypes may potentially have been confounded. As age increased, observed TCR beta diversity per million T cells dropped in a roughly linear way, and a significant reduction was already evident by age around 41. Estimates of total diversity based on one million sequenced T cells were considered lower bounds and underestimates.

The sample consisted of blood. This receptor was identified in a man aged 25-40 years in good health. The rearrangement combines TRBV29-1 with TRBJ2-7; 12 bases in the junction line up with TRBD2. The CDR3 has the sequence CSAGLAGSGHEQYF. The sequence in DNA is TGCAGCGCGGGACTAGCGGGTTCTGGGCACGAGCAGTACTTC.